The following is a T cell receptor (beta chain) sequence with its context. This CDR3 is built from 16 residues. The germline CDR1 and CDR2 sequences are MDHEN and SYDVKM. The V and J ends lost 1 base and 0 bases respectively, with 13 bases between them. Molecular barcoding with unique molecular identifiers was used for the TCRbeta library. MiXCR, applied by TCRdb to the PCR reads, yields one record per CDR3 protein. The sample shows about 980,000 distinct CDR3 sequences, 25% to 30% of them seen only once. These data come from a study of T-cell reconstitution after alpha-beta-depleted transplantation in children.

This specimen consisted of PBMCs, mostly from graft donor cells, obtained 360 days after TCRalphabeta/CD19-depleted stem cell transplant. This receptor was obtained from a boy younger than two who had a stem cell transplant for SCID, so the T cells may come from the graft donor. The chain combines TRBV28 with TRBJ2-7; D could derive from TRBD1 or TRBD2 (5 bases each). CDR3 loop: CASSLLHVGASYEQYF. The CDR3 DNA follows: TGTGCCAGCAGTTTATTGCACGTCGGGGCCTCCTACGAGCAGTACTTC.